This record looks at one T cell receptor (beta chain) sequence and its context. This entry comes from a study of shared clonotypes between healthy human individuals. In the authors' methods: Filtering differed because ImmunoSEQ produced junction-only sequences that carried no quality scores. Data came from immunoSEQ multiplex PCR; TCRdb stores just in-frame clones and leaves some out. Clone size and the V and J calls come from that table; the DNA yielded D and trimming. The sample yields 1,400,000 or so clones, approximately 98.5% seen once. Germline CDR1 reads ENHRY; CDR2 reads SYGVKD. J was trimmed by 2 bases and V by 5 bases; bases with no gene match: 9. The CDR3 is made up of 16 amino acids.

The sample consisted of naive CD4+ T cells sorted from blood. Subset indicated: CD45RA+ positively selected. This receptor was identified in a man aged 25-40 years in good health. This chain connects TRBV10-3 to TRBJ2-1, with 7 nucleotides matching TRBD1. CDR3 protein: CAISTAGTETYNEQFF. As DNA, the CDR3 is TGTGCCATCAGTACCGCCGGGACAGAAACCTACAATGAGCAGTTCTTC.